The entry below gives a single T cell receptor beta chain sequence along with its context. Its antigen is unidentified. The data were taken from a study of cytomegalovirus exposure and HLA in healthy donors. The study, taken as a whole, reports: Rarity marked most TCR sequences, yet some public TCRs occurred in many donors. The listing of 150 to 200 TCR beta chains classed them as cytomegalovirus-associated.

TCRdb's table, derived via immunoSEQ multiplex PCR, lists solely in-frame clones and lacks some. Of fewer than 250,000 clones in the sample, more than 70% were seen once. Germline V lookup: CDR1 MNHEY, CDR2 SVGAGI. The CDR3 is 13 amino acids. V was cut by 0 bases and J by 6 bases, with 8 bases left in between. V is TRBV6-5 and J is TRBJ1-1; D unclear. The specimen was PBMCs. This sequence was found in a woman aged 18-29 years in good health and CMV-seronegative. In DNA form, the CDR3 reads TGTGCCAGCAGTTACTCGTGGCCCCCTGAAGCTTTCTTT. The encoded protein is CASSYSWPPEAFF.